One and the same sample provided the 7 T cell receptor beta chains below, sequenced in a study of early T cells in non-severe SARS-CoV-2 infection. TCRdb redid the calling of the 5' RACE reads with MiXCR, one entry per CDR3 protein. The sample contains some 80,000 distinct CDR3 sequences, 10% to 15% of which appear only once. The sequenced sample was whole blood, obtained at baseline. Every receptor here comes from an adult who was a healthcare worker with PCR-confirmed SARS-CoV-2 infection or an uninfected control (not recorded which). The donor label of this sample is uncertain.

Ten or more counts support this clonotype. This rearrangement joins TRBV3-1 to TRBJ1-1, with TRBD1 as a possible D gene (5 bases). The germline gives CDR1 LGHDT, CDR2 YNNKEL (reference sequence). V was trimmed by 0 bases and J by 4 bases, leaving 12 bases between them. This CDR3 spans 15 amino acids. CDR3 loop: CASSQEEGRGTEAFF. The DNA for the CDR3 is TGTGCCAGCAGCCAAGAGGAGGGGAGAGGCACTGAAGCTTTCTTT.

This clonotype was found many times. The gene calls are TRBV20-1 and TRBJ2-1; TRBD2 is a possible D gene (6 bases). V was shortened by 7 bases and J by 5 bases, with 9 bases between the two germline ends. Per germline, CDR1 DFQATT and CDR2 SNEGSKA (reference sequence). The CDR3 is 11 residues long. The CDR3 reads CSGERDNEQFF. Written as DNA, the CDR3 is TGCAGTGGAGAGCGGGACAATGAGCAGTTCTTC.

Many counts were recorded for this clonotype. The CDR3 protein is CASSFGGAGTQYF. CDR3 sequence (DNA): TGTGCCAGCAGCTTCGGGGGCGCGGGGACCCAGTACTTC. The chain employs TRBV12-3 or TRBV12-4 and TRBJ2-5; D is perhaps TRBD1 or TRBD2 (6 bases each). The CDR3 consists of 13 residues. V was clipped by 6 bases and J by 7 bases, with 15 bases between them.

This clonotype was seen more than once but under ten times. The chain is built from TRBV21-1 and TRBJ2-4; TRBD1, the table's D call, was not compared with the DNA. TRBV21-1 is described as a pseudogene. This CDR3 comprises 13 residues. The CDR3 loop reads CASSATRENIQYF. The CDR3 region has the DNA TGTGCCAGCAGCGCCACCAGGGAAAACATTCAGTACTTC.

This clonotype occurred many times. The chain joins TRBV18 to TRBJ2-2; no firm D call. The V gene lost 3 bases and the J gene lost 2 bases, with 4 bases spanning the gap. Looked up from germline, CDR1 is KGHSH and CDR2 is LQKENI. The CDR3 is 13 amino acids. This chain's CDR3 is CASSPINTGELFF. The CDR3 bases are TGTGCCAGCTCACCGATAAACACCGGGGAGCTGTTTTTT.

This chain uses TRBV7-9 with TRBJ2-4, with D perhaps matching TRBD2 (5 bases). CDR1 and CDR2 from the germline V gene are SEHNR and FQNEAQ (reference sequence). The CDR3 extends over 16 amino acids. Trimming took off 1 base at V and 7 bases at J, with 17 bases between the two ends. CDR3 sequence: CASSLGDTFPGNIQYF. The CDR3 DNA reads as TGTGCCAGCAGCTTAGGAGACACGTTTCCGGGGAACATTCAGTACTTC.

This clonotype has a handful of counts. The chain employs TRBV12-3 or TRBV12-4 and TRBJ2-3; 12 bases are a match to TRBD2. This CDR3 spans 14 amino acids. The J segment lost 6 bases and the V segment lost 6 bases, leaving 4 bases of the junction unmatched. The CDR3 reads CASSGLAGWDTQYF. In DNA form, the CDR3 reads TGTGCCAGCAGCGGACTAGCGGGGTGGGATACGCAGTATTTT.